This T cell receptor (beta chain) appears in the sequencing data of a study of identical twins. Study observations and caveats: Analyses of zero insertions could, in part, be confounded by invariant MAIT and iNKT cells. Excess sharing by twins proved weaker in beta out-of-frame sequences. Some out-of-frame alpha sequences were shared by twins, and these showed excess low generation probability.

TCRdb itself ran the 5' RACE reads through MiXCR, one entry per CDR3 protein. The sample consists of approximately 690,000 distinct CDR3 sequences, approximately 6% of them appearing once. CDR3 length: 14 residues. Germline loops: CDR1 DFQATT, CDR2 SNEGSKA (reference sequence). J was trimmed by 0 bases and V by 5 bases; bases with no gene match: 5. In this sample, this clonotype turned up a few times. The antigen is not known. This chain links TRBV20-1 with TRBJ2-3; TRBD2 aligns across 7 bases. This sequence originates from a man younger than 35 in good health. The sample taken for sequencing was naive T cells sorted from blood. CDR3 DNA: TGCAGTGCTCAGACTAGCCTAAGCACAGATACGCAGTATTTT. This codes for CSAQTSLSTDTQYF.